Listed here is a single T cell receptor (beta chain). What it binds is unknown. The record originates from a study of T cell responses to AZD1222 COVID-19 vaccine. General study results and limits: Reportedly, nearly half the spike-specific TCRs target unmutated variant regions. Across the whole spike, CD4 TCRs peaked at regions 160-218 and 743-854. Clonal diversity was possibly underestimated; the donors were predominantly white British and more often female.

Sequenced by immunoSEQ multiplex PCR; TCRdb stores in-frame clones only, minus some. The sample has more than 110,000 clones, approximately 90% seen once. V trimming: 5 bases; J trimming: 2 bases; junction bases outside the gene matches: 6. There are 15 residues in the CDR3. Per the germline V gene, CDR1 is LNHDA and CDR2 is SQIVND (reference sequence). The sample was peripheral blood, taken on day 0 of AZD1222 vaccination. V gene TRBV19 combines with J gene TRBJ2-1, with 7 bases identical to TRBD2. The sequence was collected from an adult in good health. The CDR3 spells CASSLRDYPYNEQFF. In DNA form, the CDR3 reads TGTGCCAGTAGTCTCCGGGACTACCCCTACAATGAGCAGTTCTTC.